These 30 T cell receptor beta chains came from one sample sequenced in a study of blood T cell repertoires in COVID-19. Sequencing was performed with immunoSEQ multiplex PCR; in TCRdb, only in-frame clones are kept and a portion is missing. The top ten hold around 7% of the sample, which has roughly 110,000 clones, around 89% seen once. The sequencing input was peripheral blood. Source of these receptors: a man aged 45 to 65 with active or convalescent COVID-19.

The J gene is TRBJ2-2, the V gene TRBV6-5; 10 nucleotides align to TRBD1. Germline V CDR1 and CDR2: MNHEY, SVGAGI. This CDR3 has 14 residues. Trimming at V came to 6 bases and at J to 5 bases, leaving 3 bases not matched to a gene. CDR3 protein: CASRDRGRTGELFF. Written as DNA, the CDR3 is TGTGCCAGCAGGGACAGGGGGAGAACCGGGGAGCTGTTTTTT.

The J gene is TRBJ1-4, the V gene TRBV2, with TRBD1 matching over 10 bases. Germline V gene sequence: CDR1 SNHLY, CDR2 FYNNEI. Losses at the gene ends were 4 bases for V and 7 bases for J; bases not matched to a gene: 6. The CDR3 extends over 15 amino acids. The CDR3 is CASSGRTGGGEKLFF. The CDR3 DNA is TGTGCCAGCAGTGGAAGGACAGGGGGGGGTGAAAAACTGTTTTTT.

This clone has just one count. The chain links TRBV5-1 to TRBJ2-5, with TRBD2 matching over 9 bases. CDR1 SGHRS and CDR2 YFSETQ come from the germline V gene. J was trimmed by 3 bases and V by 2 bases; bases with no gene match: 2. The CDR3 has 14 amino acids. The CDR3, as DNA: TGCGCCAGCAGCTTTTTAGCGGGGGAAGAGACCCAGTACTTC. This sequence encodes CASSFLAGEETQYF. Combining the CDR3 with reference TRBV5-1 and TRBJ2-5 gives the whole variable domain KAGVTQTPRYLIKTRGQQVTLSCSPISGHRSVSWYQQTPGQGLQFLFEYFSETQRNKGNFPGRFSGRQFSNSRSEMNVSTLELGDSALYLCASSFLAGEETQYFGPGTRLLVL.

This clone was detected only a few times. The chain couples TRBV11-2 to TRBJ1-1; D is unresolved. CDR3 size: 12 residues. Trimming left V 3 bases short and J 9 bases short, with 11 bases between. Germline CDR1 is SGHAT and CDR2 is FQNNGV. The CDR3 loop is CASSFPGNKAFF. The CDR3 DNA sequence: TGTGCCAGCAGCTTCCCGGGTAACAAAGCTTTCTTT.

This sequence joins TRBV5-6 and TRBJ1-2; 8 bases line up with TRBD1. CDR1 and CDR2 (germline): SGHDT, YYEEEE. The CDR3 is made up of 15 amino acids. With 2 bases clipped from V and 3 bases from J, the junction kept 6 bases outside the gene matches. The CDR3 loop reads CASSFPGQVDYGYTF. CDR3 in DNA: TGTGCCAGCAGCTTTCCGGGACAGGTTGACTATGGCTACACCTTC.

V gene TRBV5-4 combines with J gene TRBJ2-1; 13 nucleotides agree with TRBD2. Germline CDR1 reads SGHNT; CDR2 reads YYREEE (reference sequence). The length of the CDR3 is 15 residues. V trimming: 2 bases; J trimming: 7 bases; junction bases outside the gene matches: 3. CDR3 nucleotides: TGTGCCAGCAGCTTTACTAGCGGGAGGGGTAATGAGCAGTTCTTC. Its translation: CASSFTSGRGNEQFF. Full variable domain (remainder filled in from reference TRBV5-4 and TRBJ2-1): ETGVTQSPTHLIKTRGQQVTLRCSSQSGHNTVSWYQQALGQGPQFIFQYYREEENGRGNFPPRFSGLQFPNYSSELNVNALELDDSALYLCASSFTSGRGNEQFFGPGTRLTVL.

The rearrangement joins TRBV23-1 to TRBJ2-7, with TRBD2 matching 10 bases. TRBV23-1 carries the ORF label, with uncertain function. The junction had 10 bases not matched to a gene; V was cut back by 0 bases and J by 2 bases. The CDR3 consists of 18 residues. The CDR3 region has the DNA TGCGCCAGCAGTCAATCCCGAGTGTCAGCGGGAGGGACCTACGAGCAGTACTTC. It yields the protein CASSQSRVSAGGTYEQYF.

This chain connects TRBV2 to TRBJ1-1, with D unclear. Germline-derived CDR1 and CDR2 are SNHLY and FYNNEI. The length of the CDR3 is 15 residues. Trimming took 0 bases from V and 5 from J, leaving 13 bases between them. The CDR3 coding sequence is TGTGCCAGCAGTGAAGCGCTGGGCGGGAGAACTGAAGCTTTCTTT. Its protein is CASSEALGGRTEAFF.

This chain links TRBV5-1 with TRBJ2-5; a weak D match, TRBD2 (5 bases). CDR1 is SGHRS, CDR2 YFSETQ, per germline. Trimming stripped 4 bases from V and 8 bases from J, with 15 bases between. The CDR3 consists of 13 residues. The CDR3 DNA sequence: TGCGCCAGCAGCGAGGGCTTGTTGAAAACCCAGTACTTC. Translated, it gives CASSEGLLKTQYF.

This sequence joins TRBV7-6 and TRBJ2-5; 10 nucleotides agree with TRBD2. V dropped 2 bases and J dropped 4; count of bases not matched to a gene: 7. Germline values: CDR1 SGHVS, CDR2 FNYEAQ. This CDR3 has 16 amino acids. CDR3 protein: CASSLSGTSAPETQYF. For the CDR3, the DNA is TGTGCCAGCAGCTTATCCGGGACTAGCGCGCCAGAGACCCAGTACTTC.

The rearrangement joins TRBV18 to TRBJ1-3; 9 nucleotides match TRBD1. The CDR3 is 17 amino acids. V gave up 3 bases and J gave up 0 bases; unmatched junction bases: 6. Germline CDR1 reads KGHSH; CDR2 reads LQKENI. The DNA for the CDR3 is TGTGCCAGCTCACCTCAGACAGGGGGAGGCTCTGGAAACACCATATATTTT. This sequence encodes CASSPQTGGGSGNTIYF. The whole variable domain, filled in from reference TRBV18 and TRBJ1-3, reads NAGVMQNPRHLVRRRGQEARLRCSPMKGHSHVYWYRQLPEEGLKFMVYLQKENIIDESGMPKERFSAEFPKEGPSILRIQQVVRGDSAAYFCASSPQTGGGSGNTIYFGEGSWLTVV.

This sequence joins TRBV2 and TRBJ1-6, with D maybe TRBD1 (5 bases). This CDR3 contains 15 residues. Trimming pared 4 bases from V and 5 bases from J, leaving 12 bases between. The germline CDR1 and CDR2 sequences are SNHLY and FYNNEI. The CDR3 loop is CASSARAKDNSPLHF. The CDR3 nucleotides read TGTGCCAGCAGTGCCAGGGCGAAGGATAATTCACCCCTCCACTTT.

This clone appeared once. V usage is TRBV19 and J usage is TRBJ1-1, with 7 nucleotides matching TRBD1. Germline loops: CDR1 LNHDA, CDR2 SQIVND (reference sequence). CDR3 size: 13 residues. After removal of 0 bases from V and 7 bases from J, the junction contained 2 bases not matched to a gene. The chain's CDR3 is CASSIDRDSEAFF. DNA of the CDR3: TGTGCCAGTAGTATAGACCGGGACAGTGAAGCTTTCTTT.

This sequence joins TRBV18 and TRBJ2-2, with D possibly being TRBD2 (6 bases). CDR1 is KGHSH and CDR2 is LQKENI in the germline V gene. The CDR3 runs to 16 residues. Trimming stripped 1 base from V and 4 bases from J, with 13 bases between. The CDR3 DNA is TGTGCCAGCTCACCACTTTCCGGGAGAGTCACCGGGGAGCTGTTTTTT. Protein: CASSPLSGRVTGELFF.

V usage is TRBV7-9 and J usage is TRBJ2-1; TRBD2 matches at 9 bases. The germline V gene has CDR1 SEHNR and CDR2 FQNEAQ (reference sequence). There are 16 residues in the CDR3. V was clipped by 2 bases and J by 0 bases; unmatched bases: 2. This CDR3 is CASSLLAGSSYNEQFF. DNA of the CDR3: TGTGCCAGCAGCTTACTAGCGGGGAGCTCCTACAATGAGCAGTTCTTC.

This chain links TRBV6-5 with TRBJ1-5; 7 bases align to TRBD1. The V gene's germline CDR1 is MNHEY and CDR2 SVGAGI. The CDR3 extends over 15 amino acids. With 4 bases clipped from V and 5 bases from J, the junction kept 8 bases outside the gene matches. Written as DNA, the CDR3 is TGTGCCAGCAGTTCGCGGCCCAGGGGGGATCAGCCCCAGCATTTT. Amino acid sequence: CASSSRPRGDQPQHF.

The CDR3 here is CASSRGTRNTGELFF. CDR3 DNA: TGTGCCAGCTCAAGGGGGACAAGGAACACCGGGGAGCTGTTTTTT. The chain has TRBV7-6 and TRBJ2-2; a possible D gene is TRBD1 (6 bases). In germline, CDR1 is SGHVS, CDR2 FNYEAQ. Deletions cut 8 bases from V and 1 base from J, with 14 bases between. CDR3 length: 15 amino acids.

The CDR3 loop is CASNRTGGNSPLHF. CDR3 DNA sequence: TGTGCCAGTAATAGGACAGGGGGTAATTCACCCCTCCACTTT. This sequence joins TRBV19 and TRBJ1-6; TRBD1 matches 10 bases. The CDR3 runs 14 residues. The J segment lost 6 bases and the V segment lost 7 bases, leaving 3 bases of the junction unmatched. The germline V gene has CDR1 LNHDA and CDR2 SQIVND (reference sequence).

This clone was seen once. The genes are TRBV28 and TRBJ2-7; 10 bases line up with TRBD2. CDR3 length: 15 amino acids. With V trimmed by 4 bases and J by 4 bases, 7 bases remained unmatched. Germline V gene sequence: CDR1 MDHEN, CDR2 SYDVKM. The CDR3 sequence is CASSYTRTSGYEQYF. Written as DNA, the CDR3 is TGTGCCAGCAGTTATACCAGGACTAGCGGATACGAGCAGTACTTC.

V and J are TRBV7-9 and TRBJ1-4; no definite D call. Trimming cost V 7 bases and J 5 bases, with 14 bases left between them. This CDR3 comprises 14 residues. CDR1 is SEHNR, CDR2 FQNEAQ, per germline (reference sequence). The chain's CDR3 is CASTLSSGNEKLFF. For the CDR3, the DNA is TGTGCCAGCACCCTTAGCTCGGGGAATGAAAAACTGTTTTTT. The full variable domain, in which reference TRBV7-9 and TRBJ1-4 provide the parts outside the CDR3, is DTGVSQNPRHKITKRGQNVTFRCDPISEHNRLYWYRQTLGQGPEFLTYFQNEAQLEKSRLLSDRFSAERPKGSFSTLEIQRTEQGDSAMYLCASTLSSGNEKLFFGSGTQLSVL.

This chain links TRBV20-1 with TRBJ2-1; D might be TRBD1 (6 bases). The germline gives CDR1 DFQATT, CDR2 SNEGSKA (reference sequence). The CDR3 consists of 12 residues. V was shortened by 3 bases and J by 8 bases, with 11 bases between the two germline ends. This CDR3 reads CSASGTRDEQFF. The CDR3 coding sequence is TGCAGTGCTAGTGGGACAAGAGATGAGCAGTTCTTC.

The chain joins TRBV11-2 to TRBJ2-3, with 8 bases matching TRBD2. Germline CDR1 is SGHAT and CDR2 is FQNNGV. This CDR3 is built from 17 residues. J gave up 8 bases and V 4 bases, and 17 bases lay outside the gene matches. CDR3 loop: CASSSASSGSLGGTQYF. In DNA, the CDR3 is TGTGCCAGCAGCTCAGCCTCTAGCGGGTCCCTGGGTGGTACGCAGTATTTT.

The chain couples TRBV30 to TRBJ1-2; 7 nucleotides match TRBD1. With V trimmed by 7 bases and J by 3 bases, 2 bases remained unmatched. The CDR3 consists of 11 residues. Germline V gene sequence: CDR1 GTSNPN, CDR2 SVGIG (reference sequence). The CDR3 loop reads CAFRGDYGYTF. CDR3 sequence (DNA): TGTGCCTTCAGGGGGGACTATGGCTACACCTTC.

J is TRBJ2-3 and V is TRBV5-5; 10 bases fit TRBD2. CDR3 length equals 16 residues. V lost 2 bases and J lost 6; bases outside the gene matches: 9. Germline assignment: CDR1 SGHKS and CDR2 YYEKEE (reference sequence). The CDR3 sequence is CASSFNPSGSADTQYF. CDR3 in DNA: TGTGCCAGCAGCTTTAATCCTAGCGGGAGCGCGGATACGCAGTATTTT.

The rearrangement joins TRBV18 to TRBJ1-6; 7 positions match TRBD1. Germline V CDR1 and CDR2: KGHSH, LQKENI. The CDR3 runs 16 residues. The trim removed 4 bases at V and 7 bases at J, leaving 10 bases unmatched. The CDR3 nucleotides are TGTGCCAGCTCACGAGGACAGGCTGGGATGAATTCACCCCTCCACTTT. Residues: CASSRGQAGMNSPLHF.

The genes are TRBV28 and TRBJ2-7; 8 bases map to TRBD2. The CDR3 is made up of 15 amino acids. Germline V gene sequence: CDR1 MDHEN, CDR2 SYDVKM. J was trimmed by 2 bases and V by 6 bases; bases with no gene match: 9. CDR3 loop: CASSPGGGGPYEQYF. In nucleotides, the CDR3 is TGTGCCAGCAGCCCGGGGGGCGGGGGGCCCTACGAGCAGTACTTC.

This clone has only one observation. CDR3 residues: CAYMVVGRGAKNIQYF. As DNA, the CDR3 is TGTGCCTACATGGTGGTTGGGAGAGGGGCCAAAAACATTCAGTACTTC. The chain couples TRBV30 to TRBJ2-4; perhaps TRBD2 as D (5 bases). The CDR3 covers 16 residues. In germline, CDR1 is GTSNPN, CDR2 SVGIG (reference sequence). The V end was cut by 7 bases, the J end by 1 base, with 20 bases between.

The rearrangement joins TRBV7-2 to TRBJ2-1, with D perhaps matching TRBD2 (5 bases). The CDR3 length is 16 residues. V lost 4 bases and J 2 bases, leaving 15 bases between the germline ends. Germline V CDR1 and CDR2: SGHTA, FQGNSA. Written as DNA, the CDR3 is TGTGCCAGCAGCTATCAGGACTCGTCGGCCTACAATGAGCAGTTCTTC. Translated, it gives CASSYQDSSAYNEQFF.

The rearrangement links TRBV29-1 to TRBJ2-1; 10 nucleotides match TRBD2. V lost 5 bases to trimming and J lost 2 bases; unmatched junction nucleotides: 6. The CDR3 runs 15 residues. Germline assignment: CDR1 SQVTM and CDR2 ANQGSEA. The CDR3 coding sequence is TGCAGCGTTTCCCCTAGCGGGAGTACCTACAATGAGCAGTTCTTC. Amino acid sequence: CSVSPSGSTYNEQFF.

In DNA, the CDR3 is TGTGCCAGCAGCCAGGGACAGGGGAAAAGTCAGCCCCAGCATTTT. It is translated as CASSQGQGKSQPQHF. The chain employs TRBV6-5 and TRBJ1-5, with TRBD1 matching 10 bases. The J segment lost 6 bases and the V segment lost 6 bases, leaving 8 bases of the junction unmatched. The length of the CDR3 is 15 residues. CDR1 MNHEY and CDR2 SVGAGI come from the germline V gene.